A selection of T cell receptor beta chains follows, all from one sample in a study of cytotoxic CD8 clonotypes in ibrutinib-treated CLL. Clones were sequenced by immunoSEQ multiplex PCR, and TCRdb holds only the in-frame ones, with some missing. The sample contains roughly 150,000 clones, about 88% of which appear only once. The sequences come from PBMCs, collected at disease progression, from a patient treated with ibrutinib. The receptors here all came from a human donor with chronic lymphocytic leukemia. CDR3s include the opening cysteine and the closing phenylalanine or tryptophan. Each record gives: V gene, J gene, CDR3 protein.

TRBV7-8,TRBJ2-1,CASSRPSGYNEQFF
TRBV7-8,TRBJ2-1,CASSRDIYEQFF
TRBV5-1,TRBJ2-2,CATDGNTGELFF
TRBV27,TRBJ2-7,CASSFGLASEQYF
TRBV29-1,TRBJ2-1,CSVGDYFNEQFF
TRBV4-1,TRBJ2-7,CASSQRTGADSYEQYF
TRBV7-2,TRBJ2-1,CASSPQPNEQFF
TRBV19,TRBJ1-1,CASSIVTMNTEAFF
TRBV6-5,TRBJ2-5,CASTRWGRVRETQYF
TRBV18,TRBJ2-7,CASSSQGQGGFEQYF
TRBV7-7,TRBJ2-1,CASSLRPSGTFNEQFF
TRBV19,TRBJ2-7,CASSGSGISYEQYF
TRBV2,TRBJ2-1,CASRRVLQITSSYNEQFF
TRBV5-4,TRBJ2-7,CASIRDRASNEQYF
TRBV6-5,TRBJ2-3,CASSPYGLAADTQYF
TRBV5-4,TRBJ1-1,CASSFGRGANTEAFF
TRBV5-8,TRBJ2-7,CASSLSGYSYEQYF
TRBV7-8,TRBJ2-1,CASSLELTSGSDEQFF
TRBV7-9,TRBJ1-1,CASSLEEWAANTEAFF
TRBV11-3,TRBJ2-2,CASSRVSRAEELFF
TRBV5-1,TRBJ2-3,CASSPRTDTQYF
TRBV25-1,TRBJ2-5,CASSVPEQGALETQYF
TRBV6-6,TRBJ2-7,CASSVYRDRDTYEQYF
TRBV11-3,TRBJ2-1,CASSSGLAGADEQFF
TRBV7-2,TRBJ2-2,CASSLGRGIGELFF
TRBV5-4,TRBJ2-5,CASLWTGREETQYF
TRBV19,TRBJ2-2,CASSIISGRATGELFF
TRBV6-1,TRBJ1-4,CASSEPRVKNEKLFF
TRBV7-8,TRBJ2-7,CASSLAPSGYEQYF
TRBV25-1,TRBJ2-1,CASSEFFRGGGNEQFF
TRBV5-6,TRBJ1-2,CASSLAPGTPGGYTF
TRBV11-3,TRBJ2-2,CASSLVRRHMGRVTGELFF
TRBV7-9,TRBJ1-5,CASSSSEGGYSNQPQHF
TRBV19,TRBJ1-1,CASSIDPGLNTEAFF
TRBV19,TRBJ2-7,CASSQAGVIPSYEQYF
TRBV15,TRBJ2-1,CATSRSALAASSYNEQFF
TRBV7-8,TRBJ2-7,CASSLNSAYEQYF
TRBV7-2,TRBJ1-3,CASSRVADARTGNTIYF
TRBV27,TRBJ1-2,CASSLAGLEGYTF
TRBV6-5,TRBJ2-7,CASRPGTAYEQYF
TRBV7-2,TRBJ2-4,CASSSTQGLLQYF
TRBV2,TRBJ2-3,CASRSQGATDTQYF
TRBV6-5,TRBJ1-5,CASSYSRVNQPQHF
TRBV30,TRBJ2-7,CAWSVMGGSPYEQYF
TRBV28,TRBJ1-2,CASRPPGTNYGYTF
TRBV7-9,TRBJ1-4,CASSYGTDPSGLFF
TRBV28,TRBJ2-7,CASSPYSGRLYEQYF
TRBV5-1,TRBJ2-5,CASSLNRQETQYF
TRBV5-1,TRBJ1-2,CASSLRTGGDGYTF
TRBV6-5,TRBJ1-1,CASSLEQGAVTEAFF
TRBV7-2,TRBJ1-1,CASSFAAGKRNTEAFF
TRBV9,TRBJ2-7,CASSTRRGHKRSEGYEQYF
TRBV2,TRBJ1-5,CASRGDLGQPQHF
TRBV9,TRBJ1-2,CASSVDGGHGYTF
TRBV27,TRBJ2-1,CASSPDPWGEQFF